The T cell receptor beta chain described here comes from a study of blood T cell repertoires in COVID-19. Study information: From the United States, Italy and Spain came samples of acute and convalescent COVID-19. Nucleic acid was either cDNA or gDNA, and it came from T cells, B-cell-depleted T cells, or PBMCs.

This clone was counted a single time. The protocol was immunoSEQ multiplex PCR, while the TCRdb copy is restricted to in-frame clones and leaves out a portion. Among roughly 190,000 clones listed, about 80% were seen once. Germline CDR1 and CDR2: SGHNT and YENEEA. The CDR3 length is 15 residues. The germline V and J ends were trimmed by 2 bases and 2 bases, with 13 bases remaining between them. Sequencing input: peripheral blood. The receptor's source is a human donor with acute or convalescent COVID-19. The donor label of this sample is uncertain. V usage is TRBV11-3 and J usage is TRBJ2-7, with D perhaps matching TRBD2 (6 bases). CDR3 protein: CASSLLRTTTYEQYF. The CDR3 nucleotides read TGTGCCAGCAGCTTATTGAGGACTACCACCTACGAGCAGTACTTC.